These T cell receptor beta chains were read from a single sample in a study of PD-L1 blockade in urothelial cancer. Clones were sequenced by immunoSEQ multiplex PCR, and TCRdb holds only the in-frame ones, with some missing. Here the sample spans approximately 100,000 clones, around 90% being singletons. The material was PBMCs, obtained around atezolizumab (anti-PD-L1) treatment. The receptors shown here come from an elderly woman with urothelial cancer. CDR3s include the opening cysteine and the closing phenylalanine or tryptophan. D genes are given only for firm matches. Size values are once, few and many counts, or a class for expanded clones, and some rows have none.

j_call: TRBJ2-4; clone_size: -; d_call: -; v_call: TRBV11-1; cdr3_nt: TGTGCCAGCAGCTCAGGGTCCTGGGGACTTGAAGACATTCAGTACTTC; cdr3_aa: CASSSGSWGLEDIQYF
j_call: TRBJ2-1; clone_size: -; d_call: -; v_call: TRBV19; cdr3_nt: TGTGCCAGTAGTATAGGTCAGGGGGGCCATGAGCAGTTCTTC; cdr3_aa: CASSIGQGGHEQFF
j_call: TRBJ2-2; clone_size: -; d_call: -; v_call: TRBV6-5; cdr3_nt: TGTGCCAGCAGTTACTGGAGGTCGGGCACCGGGGAGCTGTTTTTT; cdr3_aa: CASSYWRSGTGELFF
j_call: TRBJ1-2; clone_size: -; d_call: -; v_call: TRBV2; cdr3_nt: TGTGCCAGCAGTCCCCTTAGGGGTAACTATGGCTACACCTTC; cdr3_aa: CASSPLRGNYGYTF
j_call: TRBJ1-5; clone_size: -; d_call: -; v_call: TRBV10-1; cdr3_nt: TGCGCCAGCAGAGGCATTCGGACTAAAAAGGACCAGCCCCAGCATTTT; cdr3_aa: CASRGIRTKKDQPQHF
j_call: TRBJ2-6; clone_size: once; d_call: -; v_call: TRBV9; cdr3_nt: TGTGCCAGCAGCGCCCCGAGGGGGTTGGGGGCCAACGTCCTGACTTTC; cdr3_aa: CASSAPRGLGANVLTF
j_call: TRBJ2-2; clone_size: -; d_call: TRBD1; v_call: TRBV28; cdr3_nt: TGTGCCAGCAGTTGGACCGGGACAGGTAACGGGGAGCTGTTTTTT; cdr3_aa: CASSWTGTGNGELFF
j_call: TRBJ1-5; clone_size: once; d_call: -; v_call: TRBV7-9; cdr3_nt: TGTGCCAGCAGCTTAGTTGCAGATCAGCCCCAGCATTTT; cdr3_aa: CASSLVADQPQHF
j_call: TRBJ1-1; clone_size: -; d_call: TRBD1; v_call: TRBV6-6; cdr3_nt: TGTGCCAGCAGTACAGGACAGGCCCAAACCGAGAGGGCTTTCTTT; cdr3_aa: CASSTGQAQTERAFF
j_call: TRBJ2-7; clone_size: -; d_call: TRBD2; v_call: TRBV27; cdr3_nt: TGTGCCACCGTGGACCTAGCGGGCCCCTACGAGCAGTACTTC; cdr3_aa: CATVDLAGPYEQYF
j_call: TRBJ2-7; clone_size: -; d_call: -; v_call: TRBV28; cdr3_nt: TGTGCCAGCAGACTAGGACAGCGATACGAGCAGTACTTC; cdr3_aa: CASRLGQRYEQYF
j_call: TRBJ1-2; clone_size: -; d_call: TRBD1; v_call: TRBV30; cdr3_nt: TGTGCCTGGAACCCCTTGACAGGGGTCTATGGCTACACCTTC; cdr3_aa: CAWNPLTGVYGYTF
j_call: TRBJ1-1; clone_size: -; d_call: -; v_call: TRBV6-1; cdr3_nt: TGTGCCAGCAGTGAAGTTGCCTTAACAGAAGCTTTCTTT; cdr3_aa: CASSEVALTEAFF
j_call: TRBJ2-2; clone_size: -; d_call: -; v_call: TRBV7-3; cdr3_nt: TGTGCCAGCAGGGGCGGGAAGAACACCGGGGAGCTGTTTTTT; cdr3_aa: CASRGGKNTGELFF
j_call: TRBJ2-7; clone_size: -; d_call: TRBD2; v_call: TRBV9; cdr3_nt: TGTGCCAGCAGCTCCCGACTAGCGGGGTCATACGAGCAGTACTTC; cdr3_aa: CASSSRLAGSYEQYF
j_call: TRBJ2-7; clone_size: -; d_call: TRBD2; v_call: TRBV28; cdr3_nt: TGTGCCAGCAGTTTTTCATCCAATTCTAGCGGGAGAGCCTACGAGCAGTACTTC; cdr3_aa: CASSFSSNSSGRAYEQYF
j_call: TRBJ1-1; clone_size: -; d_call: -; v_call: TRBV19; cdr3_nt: TGTGCCAGTAGTGTTACAGCACCACCTACCGAAGCTTTCTTT; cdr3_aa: CASSVTAPPTEAFF
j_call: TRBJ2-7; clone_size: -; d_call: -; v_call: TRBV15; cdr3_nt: TGTGCCACCAGCAGAGATCAGGCGAGCGAGCAGTACTTC; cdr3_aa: CATSRDQASEQYF
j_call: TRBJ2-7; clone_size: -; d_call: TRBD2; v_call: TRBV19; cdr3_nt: TGTGCCAGTAAGGGACAGTCGACAGAGACTAGCGGGAGGAAGTACGAGCAGTACTTC; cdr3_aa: CASKGQSTETSGRKYEQYF
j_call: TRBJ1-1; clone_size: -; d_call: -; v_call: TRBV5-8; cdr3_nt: TGTGCCAGCAGCTGGGGGCGGTCAGGGATGAACACTGAAGCTTTCTTT; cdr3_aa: CASSWGRSGMNTEAFF
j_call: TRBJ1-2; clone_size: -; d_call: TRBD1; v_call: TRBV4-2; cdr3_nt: TGTGCCAGCAGCCAGCGGACAGGAGAATATGGCTACACCTTC; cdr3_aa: CASSQRTGEYGYTF
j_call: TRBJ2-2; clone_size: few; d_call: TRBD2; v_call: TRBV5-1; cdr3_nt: TGCGCCAGCAGCTTGGAGGGAGGGGAAGGCACCGGGGAGCTGTTTTTT; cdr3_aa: CASSLEGGEGTGELFF
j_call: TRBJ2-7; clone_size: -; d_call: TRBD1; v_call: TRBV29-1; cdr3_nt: TGCAGCGTCGGGACAGGGATCGAGCAGTACTTC; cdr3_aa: CSVGTGIEQYF
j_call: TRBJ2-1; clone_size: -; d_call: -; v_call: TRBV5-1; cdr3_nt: TGCGCCAGCAGCTTGGACAGGGTGCCCTACAATGAGCAGTTCTTC; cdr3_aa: CASSLDRVPYNEQFF
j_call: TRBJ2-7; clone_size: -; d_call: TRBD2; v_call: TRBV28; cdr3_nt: TGTGCCAGTTTTAGCGGGATCGGGAACGAGCAGTACTTC; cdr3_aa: CASFSGIGNEQYF
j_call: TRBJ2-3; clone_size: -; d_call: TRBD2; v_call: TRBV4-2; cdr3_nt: TGTGCCAGCAGCCAAGTCGGGACTAGCAACACAGATACGCAGTATTTT; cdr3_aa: CASSQVGTSNTDTQYF
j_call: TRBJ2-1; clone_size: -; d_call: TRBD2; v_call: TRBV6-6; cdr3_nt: TGTGCCAGCAGTTATTTAGCGGGAGTGAGCCATGAGCAGTTCTTC; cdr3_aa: CASSYLAGVSHEQFF
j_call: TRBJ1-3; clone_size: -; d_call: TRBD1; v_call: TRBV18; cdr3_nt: TGTGCCAGCTCACCGAATACAGGGGTCGAAAACACCATATATTTT; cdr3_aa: CASSPNTGVENTIYF
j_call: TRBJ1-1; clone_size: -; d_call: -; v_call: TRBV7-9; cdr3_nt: TGTGCCAGCAGCTTAGGTGCAGGTCGGAACACTGAAGCTTTCTTT; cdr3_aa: CASSLGAGRNTEAFF
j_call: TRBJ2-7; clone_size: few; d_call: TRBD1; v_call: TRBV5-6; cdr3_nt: TGTGCCAGCAGCTTGGTCAGGGGGATTCGCGAGCAGTACTTC; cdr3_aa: CASSLVRGIREQYF
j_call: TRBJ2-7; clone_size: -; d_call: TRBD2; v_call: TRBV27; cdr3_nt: TGTGCCAGCAGTTTATCGCGGGAGCTCCTCTCCGAGCAGTACTTC; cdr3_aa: CASSLSRELLSEQYF
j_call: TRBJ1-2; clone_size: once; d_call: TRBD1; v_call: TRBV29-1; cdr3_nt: TGCAGCGTTGTTCCCGGGACAGGGGAGTATGGCTACACCTTC; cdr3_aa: CSVVPGTGEYGYTF
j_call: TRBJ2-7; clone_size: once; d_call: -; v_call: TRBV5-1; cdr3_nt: TGCGCCAGCAGCTTGACAGGCCTGGGGGAGCAGTACTTC; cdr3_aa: CASSLTGLGEQYF
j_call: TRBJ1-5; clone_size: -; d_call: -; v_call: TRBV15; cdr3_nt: TGTGCCACCAGCAGAGATTCAGGACAGCCCCAGCATTTT; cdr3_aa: CATSRDSGQPQHF
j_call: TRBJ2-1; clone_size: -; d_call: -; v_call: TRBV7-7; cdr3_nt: TGTGCCAGCAGCTTGGACTTTTACAATGAGCAGTTCTTC; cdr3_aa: CASSLDFYNEQFF
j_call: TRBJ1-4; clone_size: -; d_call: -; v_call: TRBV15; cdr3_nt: TGTGCCACCAGCAGAGCGGGGGTCGGTAATGAAAAACTGTTTTTT; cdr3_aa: CATSRAGVGNEKLFF
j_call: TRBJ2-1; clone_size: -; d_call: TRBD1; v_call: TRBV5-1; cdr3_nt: TGCGCCAGCAGCACGCCCGGGACAGGGGGCTATTCGGCCTACAATGAGCAGTTCTTC; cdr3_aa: CASSTPGTGGYSAYNEQFF
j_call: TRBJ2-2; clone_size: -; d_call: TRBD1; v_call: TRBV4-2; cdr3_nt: TGTGCCAGCAGCCCGGATGGACAGGCGAACACCGGGGAGCTGTTTTTT; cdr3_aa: CASSPDGQANTGELFF
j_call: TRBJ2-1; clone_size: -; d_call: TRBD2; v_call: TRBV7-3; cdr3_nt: TGTGCCAGCAGCTCGGGACCGGGGGGAATCAATGAGCAGTTCTTC; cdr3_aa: CASSSGPGGINEQFF
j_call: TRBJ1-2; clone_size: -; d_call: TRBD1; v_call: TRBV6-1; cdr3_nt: TGTGCCAGCAGGACACAGGGGACCGGTACGGACGGCTACACCTTC; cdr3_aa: CASRTQGTGTDGYTF
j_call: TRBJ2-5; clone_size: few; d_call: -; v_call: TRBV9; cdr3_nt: TGTGCCAGCAGCGCCTCCGGACACGATTCGTTTGAGACCCAGTACTTC; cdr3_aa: CASSASGHDSFETQYF
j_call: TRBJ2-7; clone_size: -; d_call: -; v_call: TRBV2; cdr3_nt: TGTGCCAGCAGTCCCCCTATCTACGAGCAGTACTTC; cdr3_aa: CASSPPIYEQYF
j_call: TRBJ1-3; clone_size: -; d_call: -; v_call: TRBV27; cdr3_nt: TGTGCCAGCAGCCTCTCAGGGGCCTCTGGAAACACCATATATTTT; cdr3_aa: CASSLSGASGNTIYF
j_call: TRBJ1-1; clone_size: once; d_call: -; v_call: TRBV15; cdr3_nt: TGTGCCACCAGCAGAGCGGGACATGGAAACACTGAAGCTTTCTTT; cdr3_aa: CATSRAGHGNTEAFF
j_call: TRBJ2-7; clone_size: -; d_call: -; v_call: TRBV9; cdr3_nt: TGTGCCAGCAGCGTCGAACAGGGAAGCTCCTACGAGCAGTACTTC; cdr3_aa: CASSVEQGSSYEQYF
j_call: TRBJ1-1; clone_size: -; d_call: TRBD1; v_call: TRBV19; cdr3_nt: TGTGCCACCAGGGGGATGGCTCGGACCGAAAACATGAACACTGAAGCTTTCTTT; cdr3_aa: CATRGMARTENMNTEAFF
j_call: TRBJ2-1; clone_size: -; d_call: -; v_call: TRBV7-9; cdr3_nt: TGTGCCAGCAGCTTAGTGGGGGGACGGAACAATGAGCAGTTCTTC; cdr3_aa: CASSLVGGRNNEQFF
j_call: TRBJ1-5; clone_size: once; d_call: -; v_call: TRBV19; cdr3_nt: TGTGCCAGTAGTATAGATTTGGGCAGCCTTAAGTATCAGCCCCAGCATTTT; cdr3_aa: CASSIDLGSLKYQPQHF
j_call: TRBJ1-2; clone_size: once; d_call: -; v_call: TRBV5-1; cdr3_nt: TGCGCCAGCAGCCGGTCGGACTATGGCTACACCTTC; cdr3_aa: CASSRSDYGYTF
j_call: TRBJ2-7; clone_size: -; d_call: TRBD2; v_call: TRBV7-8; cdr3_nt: TGTGCCAGTAGAGCCGGGACTAGTGGCCACGAGCAGTACTTC; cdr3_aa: CASRAGTSGHEQYF
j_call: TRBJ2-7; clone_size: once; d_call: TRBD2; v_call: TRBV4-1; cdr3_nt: TGCGCCAGCAGCCATATAGCGGGTTACGCCTACGAGCAGTACTTC; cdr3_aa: CASSHIAGYAYEQYF
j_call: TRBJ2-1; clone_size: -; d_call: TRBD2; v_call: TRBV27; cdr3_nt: TGTGCCAGCAGTTTCCCCCGGCTAGCGGGAGACAATGAGCAGTTCTTC; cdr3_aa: CASSFPRLAGDNEQFF
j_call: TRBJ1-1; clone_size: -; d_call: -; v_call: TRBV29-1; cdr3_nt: TGCAGCGTTCTAAAGGGGTTTGTCACTGAAGCTTTCTTT; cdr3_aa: CSVLKGFVTEAFF
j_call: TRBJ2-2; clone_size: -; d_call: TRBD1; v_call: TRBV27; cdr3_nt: TGTGCCAGCAGTTTCCGACAGGGTCACACCGGGGAGCTGTTTTTT; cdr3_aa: CASSFRQGHTGELFF
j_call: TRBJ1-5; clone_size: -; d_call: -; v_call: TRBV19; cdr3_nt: TGTGCCAGTAGTCGACAGTATAGCAATCAGCCCCAGCATTTT; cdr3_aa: CASSRQYSNQPQHF
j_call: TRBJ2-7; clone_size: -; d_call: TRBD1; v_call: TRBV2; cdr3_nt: TGTGCCAGCAGTGGGACAGGGCAATCCTACGAGCAGTACTTC; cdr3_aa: CASSGTGQSYEQYF
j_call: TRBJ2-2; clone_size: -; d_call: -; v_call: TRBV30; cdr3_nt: TGTGCCTGGAGAAGGACAGCGAACACCGGGGAGCTGTTTTTT; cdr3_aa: CAWRRTANTGELFF
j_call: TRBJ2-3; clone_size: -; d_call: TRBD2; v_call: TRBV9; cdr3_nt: TGTGCCAGCAGCGTAGTGGTTAGCGGGAGGGTGGATACGCAGTATTTT; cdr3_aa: CASSVVVSGRVDTQYF
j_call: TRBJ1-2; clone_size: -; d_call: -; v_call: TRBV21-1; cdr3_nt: TGTGCCAGCTTTCCGGTAAAAGCTGGTGGCTACACCTTC; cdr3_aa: CASFPVKAGGYTF
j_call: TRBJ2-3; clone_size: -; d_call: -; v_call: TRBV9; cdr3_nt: TGTGCCAGCAGCGTAAGCGGAGTAAAGACTAGGTTCACAGATACGCAGTATTTT; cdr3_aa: CASSVSGVKTRFTDTQYF